This entry lists 7 T cell receptor beta chains sequenced from one sample in a study of graft-versus-host responses after intestinal transplantation. Some clones are missing from TCRdb's copy, which holds only in-frame ones; the method was immunoSEQ multiplex PCR. The sample yields tens of thousands of clones, about four fifths seen once. No antigen has been assigned to these receptors. The input for sequencing was unstimulated CD4+ T cells sorted from spleen or lymph node cells, taken before transplant. These receptors were collected from a human donor who was the organ donor for an intestinal transplant.

The chain has TRBV4-1 and TRBJ2-7; TRBD2 agrees at 14 bases. Germline loops: CDR1 MGHRA, CDR2 YSYEKL. There are 18 residues in the CDR3. Losses at the gene ends were 3 bases for V and 0 bases for J; bases not matched to a gene: 7. CDR3 protein: CASSQGSGLAGGSYEQYF. DNA of the CDR3: TGCGCCAGCAGCCAGGGGTCCGGACTAGCGGGGGGCTCCTACGAGCAGTACTTC.

A single count supports this clone. The chain joins TRBV7-2 to TRBJ1-3; no clear D. V dropped 5 bases and J dropped 1 base, with 12 bases sitting between them. Germline V gives CDR1 SGHTA, CDR2 FQGNSA. This CDR3 has 15 residues. CDR3 sequence (DNA): TGTGCCAGCAGCCCCGGGTCTCCTTCTGGAAACACCATATATTTT. As protein: CASSPGSPSGNTIYF.

The V call is TRBV5-5, the J call TRBJ2-1, with TRBD2 matching 9 bases. The germline CDR1 and CDR2 sequences are SGHKS and YYEKEE (reference sequence). The CDR3 extends over 15 amino acids. With V trimmed by 4 bases and J by 3 bases, 5 bases remained unmatched. Here the CDR3 DNA reads TGTGCCAGCAGCGTAGCGGGAGTAGGCTACAATGAGCAGTTCTTC. Its translation: CASSVAGVGYNEQFF. The whole variable domain, filled in from reference TRBV5-5 and TRBJ2-1, reads DAGVTQSPTHLIKTRGQQVTLRCSPISGHKSVSWYQQVLGQGPQFIFQYYEKEERGRGNFPDRFSARQFPNYSSELNVNALLLGDSALYLCASSVAGVGYNEQFFGPGTRLTVL.

The chain uses TRBV4-3 and TRBJ2-5; TRBD1 matches at 9 bases. V was clipped by 4 bases and J by 5 bases; unmatched bases: 5. CDR1 is LGHNA, CDR2 YSLEER, per germline. The CDR3 spans 14 residues. CDR3 residues: CASSRKGTGETQYF. The CDR3 nucleotides read TGCGCCAGCAGCCGTAAAGGGACAGGGGAGACCCAGTACTTC.

This clone was seen only once. This chain joins TRBV11-2 and TRBJ1-3; 7 positions agree with TRBD1. CDR3 length: 18 residues. Germline trimming cut 5 bases from V and 0 bases from J; bases unmatched to any gene: 13. In germline, CDR1 is SGHAT, CDR2 FQNNGV. The CDR3 region has the DNA TGTGCCAGCAGCGTATTACACAGGGGCTCCCTCTCTGGAAACACCATATATTTT. Amino acid sequence: CASSVLHRGSLSGNTIYF. The full variable domain, completed using reference TRBV11-2 and TRBJ1-3, is EAGVAQSPRYKIIEKRQSVAFWCNPISGHATLYWYQQILGQGPKLLIQFQNNGVVDDSQLPKDRFSAERLKGVDSTLKIQPAKLEDSAVYLCASSVLHRGSLSGNTIYFGEGSWLTVV.

In DNA form, the CDR3 reads TGTGCCTGGAGTATAGGGGCCTATGGCTACACCTTC. This sequence encodes CAWSIGAYGYTF. The V and J genes are TRBV30 and TRBJ1-2; tentatively, D is TRBD1 (5 bases). Germline loops: CDR1 GTSNPN, CDR2 SVGIG (reference sequence). The CDR3 contains 12 residues. V lost 2 bases to trimming and J lost 4 bases, with 8 bases between them.

V usage is TRBV7-8 and J usage is TRBJ1-1; 7 nucleotides agree with TRBD1. CDR1 is SGHVS, CDR2 FQNEAQ, per germline. Trimming at V came to 5 bases and at J to 1 base, leaving 4 bases not matched to a gene. CDR3 size: 14 residues. The CDR3 region has the DNA TGTGCCAGCAGCCGAGGGGGCGGGAACACTGAAGCTTTCTTT. It codes for CASSRGGGNTEAFF.